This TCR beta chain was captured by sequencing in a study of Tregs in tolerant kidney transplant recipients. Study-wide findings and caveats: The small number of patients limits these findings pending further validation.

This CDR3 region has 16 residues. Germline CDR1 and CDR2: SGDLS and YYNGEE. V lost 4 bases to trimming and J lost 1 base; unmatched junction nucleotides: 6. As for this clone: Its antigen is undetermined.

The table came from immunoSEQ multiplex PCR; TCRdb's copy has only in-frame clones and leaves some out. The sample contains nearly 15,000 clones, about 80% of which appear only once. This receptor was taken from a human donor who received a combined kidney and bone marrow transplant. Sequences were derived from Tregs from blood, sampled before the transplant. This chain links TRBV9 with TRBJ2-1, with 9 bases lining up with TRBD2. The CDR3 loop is CASSPRLAGSYNEQFF. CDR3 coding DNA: TGTGCCAGCAGCCCCCGGCTAGCGGGGTCCTACAATGAGCAGTTCTTC. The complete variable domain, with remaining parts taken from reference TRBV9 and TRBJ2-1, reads DSGVTQTPKHLITATGQRVTLRCSPRSGDLSVYWYQQSLDQGLQFLIQYYNGEERAKGNILERFSAQQFPDLHSELNLSSLELGDSALYFCASSPRLAGSYNEQFFGPGTRLTVL.